These 21 T cell receptor beta chains were all obtained from the same sample, sequenced in a study of PD-1 blockade in classical Hodgkin lymphoma. Every patient relapsed after autologous stem cell transplantation, and brentuximab vedotin exposure varied. Magnetic negative selection served to purify CD4+ T cells out of PBMCs that had been thawed. Assay used: immunoSEQ multiplex PCR; TCRdb lists only in-frame clones, some missing. The sample consists of about 12,000 clones, 65% to 80% of them appearing once. Here the sequenced sample was CD4+ T cells from blood, taken at baseline. These receptors all stem from a human donor with classical Hodgkin lymphoma.

The V gene is TRBV5-1, the J gene TRBJ1-4, with 8 bases lining up with TRBD1. The V gene end was trimmed by 4 bases and the J gene end by 7 bases; junction bases not matched to a gene: 9. The CDR3 has 15 residues. Germline assignment: CDR1 SGHRS and CDR2 YFSETQ. This chain's CDR3 is CASSPPGQEGEKLFF. CDR3 in DNA: TGCGCCAGCAGCCCCCCGGGACAGGAGGGTGAAAAACTGTTTTTT.

The chain has TRBV29-1 and TRBJ2-7, with D uncertain. Between the trimmed V and J ends, which lost 6 bases and 2 bases, there was a span of 17 bases. Germline CDR1 is SQVTM and CDR2 is ANQGSEA. The CDR3 length is 14 residues. As DNA, the CDR3 is TGCAGCGTCGTCTGGGCAGGTTTAACCTACGAGCAGTACTTC. This codes for CSVVWAGLTYEQYF.

The chain employs TRBV5-8 and TRBJ1-2; D not resolved. The germline CDR1 and CDR2 sequences are SGHTS and YDEGEE. Deletions cut 6 bases from V and 6 bases from J, with 18 bases between. The CDR3 length is 14 residues. This chain's CDR3 is CASTLSTPVNGYTF. CDR3 in DNA: TGTGCCAGCACCCTATCAACCCCGGTAAATGGCTACACCTTC.

V usage is TRBV9 and J usage is TRBJ1-4; D unresolved. Trimming stripped 3 bases from V and 3 bases from J, with 12 bases between. This CDR3 has 15 amino acids. The germline V gene encodes CDR1 SGDLS and CDR2 YYNGEE. CDR3 residues: CASSAWVSPNEKLFF. The DNA of the CDR3 is TGTGCCAGCAGCGCGTGGGTCAGCCCTAATGAAAAACTGTTTTTT.

This clone showed up just a few times. The chain is built from TRBV6-6 and TRBJ1-6, with TRBD1 matching 7 bases. Trimming at V came to 2 bases and at J to 5 bases, leaving 3 bases not matched to a gene. The CDR3 is 15 residues long. The germline V gene has CDR1 MNHNY and CDR2 SVGAGI (reference sequence). The CDR3 spells CASSYTGTDNSPLHF. CDR3 DNA: TGTGCCAGCAGTTACACCGGGACAGATAATTCACCCCTCCACTTT.

The chain couples TRBV29-1 to TRBJ2-2; D possibly uses TRBD1 or TRBD2 (5 bases each). Trimming removed 8 bases at V and 5 bases at J, with 12 bases between. Germline loops: CDR1 SQVTM, CDR2 ANQGSEA. CDR3 length: 12 residues. The DNA of the CDR3 is TGCAGCCCCCTCAGGGAGACCGGGGAGCTGTTTTTT. Protein sequence: CSPLRETGELFF.

The genes are TRBV7-9 and TRBJ1-1; 7 nucleotides match TRBD1. V shed 6 bases, J shed 3 bases, and the junction held 4 bases outside the gene matches. Germline CDR1 and CDR2: SEHNR and FQNEAQ (reference sequence). This CDR3 has 13 amino acids. In DNA form, the CDR3 reads TGTGCCAGCAGATCAACAGGGGACACTGAAGCTTTCTTT. Its protein is CASRSTGDTEAFF.

This clone was counted between two and nine times. V is TRBV7-3 and J is TRBJ2-7, with 9 bases matching TRBD1. Germline V gene data show CDR1 as SGHTA and CDR2 as FQGTGA. CDR3 size: 14 residues. The V segment lost 4 bases and the J segment 1 base; nucleotides outside the gene matches: 2. The CDR3: CASSSTGGSYEQYF. The CDR3 DNA is TGTGCCAGCAGCTCGACAGGGGGTTCCTACGAGCAGTACTTC.

This clone was counted a single time. The chain recombines TRBV1 with TRBJ2-5. TRBV1 is tagged as a pseudogene. CDR3 length equals 15 residues. CDR3 nucleotide sequence: TGCACCAGCAGCCAAGCCGAAGGGCACCAAGAGACCCAGTACTTC. Its protein product is CTSSQAEGHQETQYF.

The chain links TRBV28 to TRBJ2-6; no clear D. The CDR3 loop spans 12 amino acids. V dropped 11 bases and J dropped 2 bases, with 7 bases sitting between them. Looked up from germline, CDR1 is MDHEN and CDR2 is SYDVKM. CDR3 nucleotide sequence: TGTGCCGCGAAAACTGGGGCCAACGTCCTGACTTTC. It codes for CAAKTGANVLTF. Variable domain in full (rest from reference TRBV28 and TRBJ2-6): DVKVTQSSRYLVKRTGEKVFLECVQDMDHENMFWYRQDPGLGLRLIYFSYDVKMKEKGDIPEGYSVSREKKERFSLILESASTNQTSMYLCAAKTGANVLTFGAGSRLTVL.

The CDR3 DNA sequence: TGTGCCAGCAGTTTAGGACGCTGGGAGACCCAGTACTTC. As protein: CASSLGRWETQYF. The chain has TRBV27 and TRBJ2-5; no reliable D call. Germline CDR1 and CDR2: MNHEY and SMNVEV (reference sequence). Trimming took 2 bases from V and 5 from J, leaving 9 bases between them. This CDR3 spans 13 amino acids.

This sequence joins TRBV28 and TRBJ1-5; D remains unclear. Between the trimmed V and J ends, which lost 7 bases and 0 bases, there was a span of 10 bases. Germline V gene data show CDR1 as MDHEN and CDR2 as SYDVKM. CDR3 length: 14 residues. CDR3 nucleotide sequence: TGTGCCAGCACCCCCTGGGATAGCAATCAGCCCCAGCATTTT. It is translated as CASTPWDSNQPQHF.

This CDR3 is CASSYQGSGAEAFF. The CDR3 DNA reads TGTGCCAGCAGTTACCAGGGGTCGGGGGCTGAAGCTTTCTTT. The chain combines TRBV6-6 with TRBJ1-1, with a possible D match to TRBD1 (6 bases). The germline V gene has CDR1 MNHNY and CDR2 SVGAGI (reference sequence). This CDR3 region has 14 residues. With 2 bases removed from V and 6 bases from J, the gap between germline ends came to 13 bases.

This clone was picked up one time. This chain connects TRBV27 to TRBJ1-3; D possibly corresponds to TRBD1 (5 bases). CDR1 is MNHEY and CDR2 is SMNVEV in the germline V gene (reference sequence). V lost 5 bases and J lost 7, with 18 bases in between. The CDR3 runs to 15 residues. The CDR3 coding sequence is TGTGCCAGCAGTGGAACAGGAGTTGTTGGCAACACCATATATTTT. This codes for CASSGTGVVGNTIYF.

The chain links TRBV11-2 to TRBJ2-7; D may be TRBD1 (6 bases). The CDR3 spans 13 residues. Germline V gene sequence: CDR1 SGHAT, CDR2 FQNNGV. V shed 2 bases and J shed 5 bases, with 10 bases lying between them. The CDR3 sequence is CASSLSTGHEQYF. CDR3 sequence (DNA): TGTGCCAGCAGCTTAAGCACAGGGCACGAGCAGTACTTC.

DNA for the CDR3: TGTGCCAGCAGCTTGGATCGCCGAGAGACCCAGTACTTC. This sequence encodes CASSLDRRETQYF. V gene TRBV5-4 combines with J gene TRBJ2-5, with D unclear. The V gene's germline CDR1 is SGHNT and CDR2 YYREEE (reference sequence). The V end lost 0 bases, the J end lost 4 bases, and 7 bases lay between the germline ends. CDR3 length equals 13 residues.

The chain links TRBV5-1 to TRBJ1-2, with D tentatively TRBD1 (6 bases). CDR3 length: 13 residues. The germline CDR1 and CDR2 sequences are SGHRS and YFSETQ. Deletions cut 2 bases from V and 2 bases from J, with 7 bases between. In DNA, the CDR3 is TGCGCCAGCAGCTTACAGGGAAACTATGGCTACACCTTC. Residues: CASSLQGNYGYTF.

The chain is built from TRBV5-1 and TRBJ1-6; TRBD1 matches 9 bases. The CDR3 is made up of 16 amino acids. Germline V gives CDR1 SGHRS, CDR2 YFSETQ. The V segment lost 4 bases and the J segment 7 bases; nucleotides outside the gene matches: 9. The CDR3: CASSPGLGQGNSPLHF. The CDR3 coding sequence is TGCGCCAGCAGCCCCGGATTGGGACAGGGAAATTCACCCCTCCACTTT.

Here the CDR3 DNA reads TGTGCCAGCCGGGCGGCAGACACTGAAGCTTTCTTT. This sequence encodes CASRAADTEAFF. V gene TRBV2 combines with J gene TRBJ1-1; unclear D gene. Germline V gives CDR1 SNHLY, CDR2 FYNNEI. Trimming removed 8 bases from V and 3 bases from J, with 10 bases in between. There are 12 residues in the CDR3.

The genes are TRBV5-6 and TRBJ1-5; tentative D call: TRBD1 (5 bases). Germline CDR1 reads SGHDT; CDR2 reads YYEEEE. The V end lost 0 bases, the J end lost 3 bases, and 7 bases lay between the germline ends. This CDR3 is 14 amino acids long. The CDR3 is CASSLVGANQPQHF. CDR3 nucleotides: TGTGCCAGCAGCTTGGTAGGGGCCAATCAGCCCCAGCATTTT.

The J gene is TRBJ1-6, the V gene TRBV6-5; D not certain. The V gene lost 4 bases and the J gene lost 4 bases, with 14 bases spanning the gap. CDR3 length: 16 amino acids. Germline CDR1 and CDR2: MNHEY and SVGAGI. The CDR3 loop is CASSSQPPGYNSPLHF. DNA of the CDR3: TGTGCCAGCAGTTCGCAGCCACCGGGGTATAATTCACCCCTCCACTTT.